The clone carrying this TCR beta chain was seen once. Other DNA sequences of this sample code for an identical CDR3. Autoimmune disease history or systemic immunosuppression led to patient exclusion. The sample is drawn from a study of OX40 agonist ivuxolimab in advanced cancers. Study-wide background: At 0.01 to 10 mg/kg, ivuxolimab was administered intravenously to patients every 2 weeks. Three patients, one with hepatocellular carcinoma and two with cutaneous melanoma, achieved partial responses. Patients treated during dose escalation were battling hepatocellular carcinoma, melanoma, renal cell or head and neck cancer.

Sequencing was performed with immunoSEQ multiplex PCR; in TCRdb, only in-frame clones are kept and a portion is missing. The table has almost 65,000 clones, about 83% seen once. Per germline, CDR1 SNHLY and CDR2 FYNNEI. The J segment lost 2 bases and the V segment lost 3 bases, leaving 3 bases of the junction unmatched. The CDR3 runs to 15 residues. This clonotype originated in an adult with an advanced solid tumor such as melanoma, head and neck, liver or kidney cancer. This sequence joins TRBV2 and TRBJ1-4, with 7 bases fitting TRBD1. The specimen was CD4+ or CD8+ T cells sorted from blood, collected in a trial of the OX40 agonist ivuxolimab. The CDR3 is CASSEDRTTNEKLFF. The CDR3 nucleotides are TGTGCCAGCAGTGAGGACAGGACTACTAATGAAAAACTGTTTTTT.